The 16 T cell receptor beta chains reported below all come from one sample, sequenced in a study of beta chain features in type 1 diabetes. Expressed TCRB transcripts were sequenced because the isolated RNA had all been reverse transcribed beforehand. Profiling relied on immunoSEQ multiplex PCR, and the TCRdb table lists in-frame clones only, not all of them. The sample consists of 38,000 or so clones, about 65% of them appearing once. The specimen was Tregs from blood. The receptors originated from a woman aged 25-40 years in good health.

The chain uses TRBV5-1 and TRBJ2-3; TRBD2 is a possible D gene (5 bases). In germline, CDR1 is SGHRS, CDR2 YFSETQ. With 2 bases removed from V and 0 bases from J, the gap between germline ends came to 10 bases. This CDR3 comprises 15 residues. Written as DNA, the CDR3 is TGCGCCAGCAGCTTAATAGCGTCTAGCACAGATACGCAGTATTTT. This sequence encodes CASSLIASSTDTQYF.

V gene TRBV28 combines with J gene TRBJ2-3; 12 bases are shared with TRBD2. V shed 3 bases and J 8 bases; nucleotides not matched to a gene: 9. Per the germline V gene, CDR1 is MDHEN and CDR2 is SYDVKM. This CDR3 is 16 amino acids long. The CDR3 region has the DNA TGTGCCAGCAGTTTTGGGTGGCTAGCGGGAGGGTCTACGCAGTATTTT. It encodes CASSFGWLAGGSTQYF.

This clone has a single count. The CDR3 region is CASSFIETQYF. The CDR3 bases are TGTGCCAGCAGCTTTATAGAGACCCAGTACTTC. V is TRBV7-9 and J is TRBJ2-5; no firm D call. V lost 3 bases, J lost 4 bases, and 3 bases lay in between. The CDR3 is 11 amino acids. Germline V gene data show CDR1 as SEHNR and CDR2 as FQNEAQ (reference sequence).

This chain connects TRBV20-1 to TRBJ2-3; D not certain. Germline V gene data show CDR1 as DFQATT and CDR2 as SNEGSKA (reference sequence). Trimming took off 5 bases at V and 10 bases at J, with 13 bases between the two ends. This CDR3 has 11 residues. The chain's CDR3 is CSAAPRYAQYF. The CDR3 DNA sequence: TGCAGTGCTGCCCCCAGATACGCGCAGTATTTT.

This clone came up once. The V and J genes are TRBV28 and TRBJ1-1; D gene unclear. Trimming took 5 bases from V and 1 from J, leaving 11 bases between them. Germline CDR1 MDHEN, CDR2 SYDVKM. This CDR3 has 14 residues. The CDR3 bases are TGTGCCAGCAGTCCGAATCAGTGGAACACTGAAGCTTTCTTT. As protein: CASSPNQWNTEAFF.

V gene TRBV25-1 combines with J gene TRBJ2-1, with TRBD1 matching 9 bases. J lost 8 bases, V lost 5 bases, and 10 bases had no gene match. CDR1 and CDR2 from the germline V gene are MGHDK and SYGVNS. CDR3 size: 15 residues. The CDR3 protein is CASSSRDRVGDEQFF. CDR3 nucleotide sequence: TGTGCCAGCAGTTCCCGGGACAGGGTCGGGGATGAGCAGTTCTTC.

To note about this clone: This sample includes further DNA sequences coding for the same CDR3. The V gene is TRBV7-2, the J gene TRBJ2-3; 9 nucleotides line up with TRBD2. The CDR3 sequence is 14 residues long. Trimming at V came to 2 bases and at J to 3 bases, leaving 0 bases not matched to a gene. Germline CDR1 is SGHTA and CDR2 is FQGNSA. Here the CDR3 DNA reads TGTGCCAGCAGCTTAACTAGCGGGACAGATACGCAGTATTTT. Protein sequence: CASSLTSGTDTQYF. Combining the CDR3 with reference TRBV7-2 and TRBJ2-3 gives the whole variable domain GAGVSQSPSNKVTEKGKDVELRCDPISGHTALYWYRQSLGQGLEFLIYFQGNSAPDKSGLPSDRFSAERTGGSVSTLTIQRTQQEDSAVYLCASSLTSGTDTQYFGPGTRLTVL.

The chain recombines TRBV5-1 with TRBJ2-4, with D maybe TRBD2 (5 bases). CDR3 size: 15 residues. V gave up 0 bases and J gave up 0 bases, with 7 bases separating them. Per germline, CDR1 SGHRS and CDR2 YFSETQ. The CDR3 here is CASSLAGVAKNIQYF. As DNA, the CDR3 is TGCGCCAGCAGCTTGGCCGGGGTAGCCAAAAACATTCAGTACTTC.

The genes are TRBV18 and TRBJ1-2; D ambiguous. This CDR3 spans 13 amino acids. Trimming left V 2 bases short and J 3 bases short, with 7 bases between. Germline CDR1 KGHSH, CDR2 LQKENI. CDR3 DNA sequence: TGTGCCAGCTCACCAGTCAGTGACTATGGCTACACCTTC. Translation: CASSPVSDYGYTF.

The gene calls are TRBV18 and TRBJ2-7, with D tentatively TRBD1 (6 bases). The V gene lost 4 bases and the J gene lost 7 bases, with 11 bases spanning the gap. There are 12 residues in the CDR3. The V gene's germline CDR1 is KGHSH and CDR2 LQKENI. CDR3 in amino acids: CASSLSGDEQYF. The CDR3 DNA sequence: TGTGCCAGCTCACTATCAGGGGATGAGCAGTACTTC.

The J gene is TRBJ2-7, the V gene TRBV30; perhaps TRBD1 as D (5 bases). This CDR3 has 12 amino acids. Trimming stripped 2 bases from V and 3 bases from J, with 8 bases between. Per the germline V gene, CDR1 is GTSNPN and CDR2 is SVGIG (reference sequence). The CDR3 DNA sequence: TGTGCCTGGAGTCAAGGGGTCTACGAGCAGTACTTC. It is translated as CAWSQGVYEQYF.

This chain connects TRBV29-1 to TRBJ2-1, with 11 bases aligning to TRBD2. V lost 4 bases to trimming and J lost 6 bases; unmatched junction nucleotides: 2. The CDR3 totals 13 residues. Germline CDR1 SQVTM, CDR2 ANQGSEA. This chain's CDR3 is CSVGLAGPNEQFF. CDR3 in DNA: TGCAGCGTTGGACTAGCGGGACCCAATGAGCAGTTCTTC.

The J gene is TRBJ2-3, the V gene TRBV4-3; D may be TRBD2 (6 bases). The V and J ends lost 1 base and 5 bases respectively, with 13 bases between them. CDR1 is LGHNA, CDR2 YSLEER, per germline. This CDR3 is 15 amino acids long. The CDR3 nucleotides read TGCGCCAGCAGCCAAGTGCCGGGAGTAGGAGATACGCAGTATTTT. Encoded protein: CASSQVPGVGDTQYF.

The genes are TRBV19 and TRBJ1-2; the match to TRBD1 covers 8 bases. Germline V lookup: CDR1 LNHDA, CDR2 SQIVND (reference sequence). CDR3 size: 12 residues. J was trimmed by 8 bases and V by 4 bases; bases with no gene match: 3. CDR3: CASSNRDRGYTF. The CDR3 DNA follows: TGTGCCAGTAGTAACCGGGACAGGGGCTACACCTTC.

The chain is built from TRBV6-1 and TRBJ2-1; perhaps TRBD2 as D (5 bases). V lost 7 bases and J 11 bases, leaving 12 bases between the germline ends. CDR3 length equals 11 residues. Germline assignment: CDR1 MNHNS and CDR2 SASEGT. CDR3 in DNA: TGTGCCAGCACTCAGTCGGGGAAGCAGTTCTTC. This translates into CASTQSGKQFF.

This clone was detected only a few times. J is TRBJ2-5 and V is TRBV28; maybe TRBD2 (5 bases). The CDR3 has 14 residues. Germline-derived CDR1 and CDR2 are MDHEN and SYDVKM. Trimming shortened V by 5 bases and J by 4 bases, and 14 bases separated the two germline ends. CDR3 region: CASSPASRPETQYF. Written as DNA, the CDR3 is TGTGCCAGCAGTCCCGCTAGCAGGCCAGAGACCCAGTACTTC.